One sample yielded the 12 T cell receptor beta chains listed below, sequenced in a study of regulatory T cells in long-lasting Graves disease. iRepertoire HTBI primers and Arm-PCR of CDR3 regions built TCR beta libraries. TCRdb recomputed calls from the multiplex PCR reads with MiXCR, one row per CDR3 protein. The table lists 400,000 to 500,000 distinct CDR3 sequences, 16% of them singletons. As for time point: newly diagnosed GD, antithyroid drugs for less than 3 months. The TCR library was made from RNA that had been extracted from PBMCs in TRIzol. Another study also made use of these data, one on T cells in Graves' hyperthyroidism and ophthalmopathy.

The sample here was peripheral blood mononuclear cells (PBMCs), taken at new diagnosis, from a patient treated with antithyroid drugs. These receptors came from a young woman with Graves disease.

There are many counts of this clonotype. V and J are TRBV24-1 and TRBJ1-2; 10 nucleotides align to TRBD1. From germline, CDR1 is KGHDR and CDR2 SFDVKD. This CDR3 region has 13 residues. V shed 4 bases and J 8 bases; nucleotides not matched to a gene: 3. CDR3 DNA sequence: TGTGCCACCAGTGACTGGACAGGGGGAGGCTACACCTTC. This codes for CATSDWTGGGYTF.

As for this clonotype: One base away lies a much larger clone, so this may be a sequencing read error. The chain carries TRBV20-1 and TRBJ2-1; TRBD2 agrees at 10 bases. Looked up from germline, CDR1 is DFQATT and CDR2 is SNEGSKA (reference sequence). Losses at the gene ends were 1 base for V and 0 bases for J; bases not matched to a gene: 3. This CDR3 is built from 16 residues. The CDR3 here is CSARAGLADSYNEQFF. In DNA, the CDR3 is TGCAGTGCTAGAGCTGGACTAGCGGACTCCTACAATGAGCAGTTCTTC.

In its sample, this clonotype was seen a few times. The chain links TRBV7-2 to TRBJ2-3; D call uncertain. The CDR3 runs to 16 residues. Trimming stripped 5 bases from V and 0 bases from J, with 15 bases between. From germline, CDR1 is SGHTA and CDR2 FQGNSA. The CDR3, as DNA: TGTGCCAGCAGCCCCCACCCATTTTCTAGCACAGATACGCAGTATTTT. It codes for CASSPHPFSSTDTQYF.

This clonotype showed up just once. This likely traces to a read error, being one base from a far larger clone. It is unclear where the CDR3 begins or ends on the DNA, so no DNA is shown, and the CDR3 is as TCRdb lists it. V usage is TRBV29-1 and J usage is TRBJ2-1; no DNA check was done on the table's D call, TRBD2. Germline CDR1 SQVTM, CDR2 ANQGSEA. Both ends counted, the CDR3 spans 18 residues. The CDR3 here is CSARDFASGTRTPNEQSF.

This clonotype was found many times. The CDR3 loop reads CASSLDRAHTDTQYF. The CDR3 nucleotides are TGTGCCAGCAGCCTGGACAGGGCCCACACAGATACGCAGTATTTT. The rearrangement joins TRBV7-3 to TRBJ2-3, with 8 bases that match TRBD1. The CDR3 runs to 15 residues. The germline gives CDR1 SGHTA, CDR2 FQGTGA. The trim removed 5 bases at V and 2 bases at J, leaving 6 bases unmatched.

The V and J genes are TRBV7-9 and TRBJ2-7, with TRBD2 identical over 8 bases. CDR1 is SEHNR, CDR2 FQNEAQ, per germline (reference sequence). This CDR3 contains 15 residues. J gave up 0 bases and V 5 bases, and 6 bases lay outside the gene matches. CDR3 in DNA: TGTGCCAGCAGCGAACTAGCGGCCGGCTCCTACGAGCAGTACTTC. Encoded protein: CASSELAAGSYEQYF.

Only a few counts were recorded for this clonotype. The chain joins TRBV20-1 to TRBJ2-7; TRBD2 aligns across 8 bases. The CDR3 covers 14 residues. The V gene end was trimmed by 4 bases and the J gene end by 3 bases; junction bases not matched to a gene: 8. CDR1 and CDR2 (germline): DFQATT, SNEGSKA (reference sequence). CDR3 nucleotides: TGCAGTGCTACCCATTCCGGGAGGGACTACGAGCAGTACTTC. It yields the protein CSATHSGRDYEQYF.

The rearrangement links TRBV29-1 to TRBJ1-2; possible D gene TRBD1, 6 bases. Germline V gene lookup returns CDR1 SQVTM and CDR2 ANQGSEA. The CDR3 spans 13 residues. The V gene lost 4 bases and the J gene lost 8 bases, with 17 bases spanning the gap. The DNA of the CDR3 is TGCAGCGTTGGAGGGGGGACGGTTGGAGGCTACACCTTC. It codes for CSVGGGTVGGYTF.

The chain recombines TRBV4-1 with TRBJ1-2; D is ambiguous. This CDR3 region has 14 residues. V lost 0 bases to trimming and J lost 4 bases, with 9 bases between them. Germline V lookup: CDR1 MGHRA, CDR2 YSYEKL. The CDR3 loop is CASSQEPGFYGYTF. For the CDR3, the DNA is TGCGCCAGCAGCCAAGAACCCGGGTTCTATGGCTACACCTTC.

The chain uses TRBV11-2 and TRBJ2-1; a weak D match, TRBD1 (6 bases). V was cut by 5 bases and J by 7 bases, with 9 bases left in between. In germline, CDR1 is SGHAT, CDR2 FQNNGV. The CDR3 covers 12 residues. The CDR3 protein is CASSEDSNEQFF. DNA of the CDR3: TGTGCCAGCAGCGAGGACAGTAATGAGCAGTTCTTC.

V usage is TRBV7-2 and J usage is TRBJ2-3; D gene uncertain. Germline V gene data show CDR1 as SGHTA and CDR2 as FQGNSA. CDR3 length equals 15 residues. V lost 4 bases and J 0 bases, leaving 11 bases between the germline ends. This CDR3 is CASSSLGSSTDTQYF. The CDR3 DNA reads TGTGCCAGCAGCTCTCTGGGGTCTAGCACAGATACGCAGTATTTT.

The rearrangement joins TRBV7-8 to TRBJ2-2, with 14 bases identical to TRBD2. This CDR3 region has 19 residues. The trim removed 5 bases at V and 6 bases at J, leaving 14 bases unmatched. Germline CDR1 is SGHVS and CDR2 is FQNEAQ. The CDR3 sequence: CASSPPGTSGSRMAGELFF. In nucleotides, the CDR3 is TGTGCCAGCAGCCCCCCCGGGACTAGCGGGAGTCGCATGGCCGGGGAGCTGTTTTTT.